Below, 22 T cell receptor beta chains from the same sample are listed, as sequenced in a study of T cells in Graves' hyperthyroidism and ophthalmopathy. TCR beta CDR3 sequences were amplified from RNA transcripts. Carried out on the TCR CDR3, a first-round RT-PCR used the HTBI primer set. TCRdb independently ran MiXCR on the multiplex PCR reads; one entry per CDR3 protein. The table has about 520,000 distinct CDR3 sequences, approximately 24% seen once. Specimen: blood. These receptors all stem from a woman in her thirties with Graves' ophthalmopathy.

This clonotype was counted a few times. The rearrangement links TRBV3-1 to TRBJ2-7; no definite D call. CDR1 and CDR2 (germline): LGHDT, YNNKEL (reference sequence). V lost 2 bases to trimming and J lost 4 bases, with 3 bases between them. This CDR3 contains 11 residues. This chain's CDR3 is CASSQWYEQYF. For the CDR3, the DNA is TGTGCCAGCAGCCAATGGTACGAGCAGTACTTC.

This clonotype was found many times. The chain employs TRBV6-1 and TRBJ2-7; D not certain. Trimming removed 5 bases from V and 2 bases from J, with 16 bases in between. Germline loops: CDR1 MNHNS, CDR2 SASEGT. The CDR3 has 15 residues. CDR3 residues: CASSLNLDGTYEQYF. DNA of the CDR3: TGTGCCAGCAGTCTAAACCTTGACGGAACCTACGAGCAGTACTTC.

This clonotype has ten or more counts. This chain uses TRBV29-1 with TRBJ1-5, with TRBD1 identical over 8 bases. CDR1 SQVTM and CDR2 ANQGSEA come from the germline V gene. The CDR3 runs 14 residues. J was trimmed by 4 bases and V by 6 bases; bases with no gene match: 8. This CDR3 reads CSVGEDRENQPQHF. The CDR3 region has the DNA TGCAGCGTGGGAGAGGACAGGGAAAATCAGCCCCAGCATTTT.

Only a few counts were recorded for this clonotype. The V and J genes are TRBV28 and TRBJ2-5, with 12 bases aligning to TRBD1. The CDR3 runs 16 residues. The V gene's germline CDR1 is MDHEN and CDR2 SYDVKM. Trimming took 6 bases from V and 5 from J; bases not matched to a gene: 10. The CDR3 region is CASRRPGQGARETQYF. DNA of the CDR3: TGTGCCAGCAGGCGCCCGGGACAGGGGGCGAGGGAGACCCAGTACTTC.

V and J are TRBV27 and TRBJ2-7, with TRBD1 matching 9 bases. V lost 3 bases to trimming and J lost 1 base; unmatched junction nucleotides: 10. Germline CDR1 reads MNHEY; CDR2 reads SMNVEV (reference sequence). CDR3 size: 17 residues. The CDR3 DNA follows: TGTGCCAGCAGTTTGACGCTCGGGACAGGGATTTCCTACGAGCAGTACTTC. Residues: CASSLTLGTGISYEQYF.

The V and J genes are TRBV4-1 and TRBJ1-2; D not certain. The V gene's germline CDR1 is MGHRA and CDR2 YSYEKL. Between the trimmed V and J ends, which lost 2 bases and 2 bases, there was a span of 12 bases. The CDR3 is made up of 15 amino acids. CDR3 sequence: CASSQPGLGNYGYTF. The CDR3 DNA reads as TGCGCCAGCAGCCAACCGGGATTGGGGAACTATGGCTACACCTTC.

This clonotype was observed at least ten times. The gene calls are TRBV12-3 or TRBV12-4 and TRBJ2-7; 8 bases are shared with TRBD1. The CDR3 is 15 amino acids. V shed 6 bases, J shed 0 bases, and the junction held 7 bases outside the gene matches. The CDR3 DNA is TGTGCCAGCAGCTCTAGGACAGGGCCCTCCTACGAGCAGTACTTC. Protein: CASSSRTGPSYEQYF.

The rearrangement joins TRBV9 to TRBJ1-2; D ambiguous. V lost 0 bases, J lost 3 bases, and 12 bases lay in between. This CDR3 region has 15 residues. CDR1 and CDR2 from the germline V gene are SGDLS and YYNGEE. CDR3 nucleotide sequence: TGTGCCAGCAGCGTAGAACGCAACCCCGACTATGGCTACACCTTC. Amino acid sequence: CASSVERNPDYGYTF.

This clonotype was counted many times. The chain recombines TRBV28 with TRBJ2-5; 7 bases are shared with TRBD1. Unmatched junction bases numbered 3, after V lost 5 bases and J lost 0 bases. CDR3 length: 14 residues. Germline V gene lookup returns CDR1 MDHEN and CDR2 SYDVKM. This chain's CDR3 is CASSLDRDQETQYF. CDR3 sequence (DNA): TGTGCCAGCAGTCTCGACAGGGACCAAGAGACCCAGTACTTC. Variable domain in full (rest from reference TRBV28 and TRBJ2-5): DVKVTQSSRYLVKRTGEKVFLECVQDMDHENMFWYRQDPGLGLRLIYFSYDVKMKEKGDIPEGYSVSREKKERFSLILESASTNQTSMYLCASSLDRDQETQYFGPGTRLLVL.

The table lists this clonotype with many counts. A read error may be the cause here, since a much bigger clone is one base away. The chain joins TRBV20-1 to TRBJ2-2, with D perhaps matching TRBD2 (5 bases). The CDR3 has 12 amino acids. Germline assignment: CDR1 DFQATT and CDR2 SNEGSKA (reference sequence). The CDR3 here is CSASVGAGELCF. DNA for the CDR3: TGCAGTGCTAGTGTTGGCGCCGGGGAGCTGTGTTTT.

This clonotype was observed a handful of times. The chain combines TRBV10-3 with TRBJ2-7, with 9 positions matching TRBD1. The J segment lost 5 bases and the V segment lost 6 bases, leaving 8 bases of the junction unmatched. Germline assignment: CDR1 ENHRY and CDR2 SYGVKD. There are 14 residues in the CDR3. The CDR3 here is CAIRRQGGVDEQYF. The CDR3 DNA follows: TGTGCCATCAGAAGACAGGGGGGCGTCGACGAGCAGTACTTC.

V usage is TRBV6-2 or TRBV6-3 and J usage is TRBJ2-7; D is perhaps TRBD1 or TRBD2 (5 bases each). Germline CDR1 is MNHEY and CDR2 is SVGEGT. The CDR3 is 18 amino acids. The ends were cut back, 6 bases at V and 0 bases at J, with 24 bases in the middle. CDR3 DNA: TGTGCCAGCAGGGGAACCGGGACGAATTTTACACACTCCTACGAGCAGTACTTC. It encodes CASRGTGTNFTHSYEQYF.

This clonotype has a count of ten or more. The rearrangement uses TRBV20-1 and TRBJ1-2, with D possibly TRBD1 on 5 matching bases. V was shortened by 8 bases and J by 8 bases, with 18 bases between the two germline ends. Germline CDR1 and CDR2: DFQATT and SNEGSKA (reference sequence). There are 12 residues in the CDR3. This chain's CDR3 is CSRTEGAQGYTF. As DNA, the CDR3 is TGCAGTAGAACAGAAGGGGCGCAGGGCTACACCTTC.

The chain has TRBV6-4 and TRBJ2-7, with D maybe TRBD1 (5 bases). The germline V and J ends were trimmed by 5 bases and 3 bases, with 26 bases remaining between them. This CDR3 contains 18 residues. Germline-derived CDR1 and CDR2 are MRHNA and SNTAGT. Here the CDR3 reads CASSRQFFSETRYYEQYF. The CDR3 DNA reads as TGTGCCAGCAGTAGACAGTTTTTTTCCGAGACCCGCTACTACGAGCAGTACTTC.

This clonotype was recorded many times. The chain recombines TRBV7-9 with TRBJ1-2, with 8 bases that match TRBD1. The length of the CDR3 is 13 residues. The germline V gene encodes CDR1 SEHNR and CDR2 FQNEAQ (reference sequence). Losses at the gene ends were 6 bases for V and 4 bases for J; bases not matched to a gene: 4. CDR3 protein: CASRQQGVYGYTF. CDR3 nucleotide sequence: TGTGCCAGCAGACAACAGGGGGTCTATGGCTACACCTTC.

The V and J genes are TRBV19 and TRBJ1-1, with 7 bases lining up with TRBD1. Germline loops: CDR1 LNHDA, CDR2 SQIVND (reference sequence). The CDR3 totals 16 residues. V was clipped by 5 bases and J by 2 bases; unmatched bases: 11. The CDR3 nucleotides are TGTGCCAGTAGTGTCCCGGGACAGCTGATAAACACTGAAGCTTTCTTT. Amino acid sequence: CASSVPGQLINTEAFF.

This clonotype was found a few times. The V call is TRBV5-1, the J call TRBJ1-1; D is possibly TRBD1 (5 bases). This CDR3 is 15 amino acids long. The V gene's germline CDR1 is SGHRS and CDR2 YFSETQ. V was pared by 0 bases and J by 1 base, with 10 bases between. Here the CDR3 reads CASSLGQGPNTEAFF. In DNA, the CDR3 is TGCGCCAGCAGCTTGGGCCAGGGACCGAACACTGAAGCTTTCTTT.

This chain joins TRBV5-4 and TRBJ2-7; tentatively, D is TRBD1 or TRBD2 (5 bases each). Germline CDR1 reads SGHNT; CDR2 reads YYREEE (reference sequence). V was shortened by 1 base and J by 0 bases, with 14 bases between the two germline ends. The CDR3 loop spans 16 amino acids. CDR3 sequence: CASSLYPGTPSYEQYF. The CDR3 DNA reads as TGTGCCAGCAGCTTGTATCCGGGGACCCCCTCCTACGAGCAGTACTTC. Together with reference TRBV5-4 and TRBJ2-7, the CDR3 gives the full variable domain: ETGVTQSPTHLIKTRGQQVTLRCSSQSGHNTVSWYQQALGQGPQFIFQYYREEENGRGNFPPRFSGLQFPNYSSELNVNALELDDSALYLCASSLYPGTPSYEQYFGPGTRLTVT.

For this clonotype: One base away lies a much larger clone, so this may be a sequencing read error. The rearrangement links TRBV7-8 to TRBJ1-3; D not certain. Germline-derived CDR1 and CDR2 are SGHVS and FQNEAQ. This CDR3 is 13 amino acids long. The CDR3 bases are TGTGTCAGCCTCGGGTTCTCTGGAAACACCATATATTTT. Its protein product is CVSLGFSGNTIYF.

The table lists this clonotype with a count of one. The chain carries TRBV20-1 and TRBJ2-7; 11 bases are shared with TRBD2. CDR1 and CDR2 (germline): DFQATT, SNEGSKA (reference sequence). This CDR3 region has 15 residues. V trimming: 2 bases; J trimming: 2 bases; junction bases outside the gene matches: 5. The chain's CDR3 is CSARPQGLAAYEQYF. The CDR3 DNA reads TGCAGTGCTAGACCCCAGGGACTAGCGGCCTACGAGCAGTACTTC.

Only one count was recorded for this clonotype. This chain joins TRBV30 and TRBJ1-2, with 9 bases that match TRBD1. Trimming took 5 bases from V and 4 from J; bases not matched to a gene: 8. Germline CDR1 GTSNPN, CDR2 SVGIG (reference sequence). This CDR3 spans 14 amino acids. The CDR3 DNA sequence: TGTGCCTGGGCTTCGGGACAGGGTAGCTATGGCTACACCTTC. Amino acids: CAWASGQGSYGYTF.

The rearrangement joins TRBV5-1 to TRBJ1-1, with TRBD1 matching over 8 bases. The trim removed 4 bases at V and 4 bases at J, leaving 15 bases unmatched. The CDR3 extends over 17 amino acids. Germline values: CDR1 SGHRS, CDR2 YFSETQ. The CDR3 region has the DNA TGCGCCAGCAGCCCGGGACAGGCTTATTATATAGTCACTGAAGCTTTCTTT. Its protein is CASSPGQAYYIVTEAFF.